These T cell receptor beta chains were read from a single sample in a study of CD8+ T cells in alopecia areata. Clones were sequenced by immunoSEQ multiplex PCR, and TCRdb holds only the in-frame ones, with some missing. The sample gives about 150,000 clones, approximately 87% of which show up once; roughly 16% is in the top ten. Specimen: CD8+ T cells sorted from blood, collected at week 0. Receptors originate from a human donor with alopecia areata. CDR3s include the opening cysteine and the closing phenylalanine or tryptophan. The order of the fields is D gene, J gene, V gene, CDR3 DNA, CDR3 protein. The D gene is left open where the match is weak.

>NA|TRBJ2-1|TRBV7-6
TGTGCCAGCAGCACTCGCCGGAGTGAGCAGTTCTTC
CASSTRRSEQFF
>TRBD1|TRBJ2-7|TRBV29-1
TGCAGCGTTGCCCGCCCGGGACAGGGGGTGGAGCAGTACTTC
CSVARPGQGVEQYF
>NA|TRBJ2-7|TRBV29-1
TGCAGCGTTCAGGGTTGGAGCTCCTACGAGCAGTACTTC
CSVQGWSSYEQYF
>TRBD1|TRBJ1-1|TRBV29-1
TGCAGCGTTGTCAGGACAGGGCGGGGGAGTGGCACTGAAGCTTTCTTT
CSVVRTGRGSGTEAFF
>TRBD1|TRBJ2-7|TRBV7-6
TGTGCCAGCAGCACTGACAGGGCGTCCTACGAGCAGTACTTC
CASSTDRASYEQYF
>NA|TRBJ2-1|TRBV7-6
TGTGCCAGCAGAGCAGATCCATCGAATGAGCAGTTCTTC
CASRADPSNEQFF
>TRBD2|TRBJ2-7|TRBV27
TGTGCCAGCAGTCAAGCGGGATCTTACGAGCAGTACTTC
CASSQAGSYEQYF
>TRBD1|TRBJ2-7|TRBV27
TGTGCCAGCAGTTCATCCGGGACAGGGGGCGAGCAGTACTTC
CASSSSGTGGEQYF
>NA|TRBJ2-7|TRBV7-2
TGTGCCAGCAGCTTAGTTGACAGTGGGCACGAGCAGTACTTC
CASSLVDSGHEQYF
>TRBD2|TRBJ2-7|TRBV4-1
TGCGCCAGCAGCCCATCAACGGGACTAGCGGGAGTCGAGCAGTACTTC
CASSPSTGLAGVEQYF